These T cell receptor beta chains were read from a single sample in a study of blood T cell repertoires in COVID-19. Assay: immunoSEQ multiplex PCR; the TCRdb copy retains only in-frame clones and omits some. The sample holds about 360,000 clones; around 87% are singletons and the top ten take about 3%. The sequenced sample consisted of peripheral blood. These receptor sequences come from a human donor in a cohort sampled during active COVID-19. The CDR3 runs from the conserved cysteine through the conserved F or W. D genes are given only for firm matches. Rows give clone size only sometimes, using once, few, many, or a class for an expanded clone.

j_call,clone_size,v_call,d_call,cdr3_aa,cdr3_nt
TRBJ1-1,-,TRBV3-1/TRBV3-2,TRBD1,CASSQDWTGGGTEAFF,TGTGCCAGCAGCCAAGACTGGACAGGGGGCGGCACTGAAGCTTTCTTT
TRBJ1-3,-,TRBV7-9,-,CASSSLRGTGNTIYF,TGTGCCAGCAGCTCGCTCCGGGGAACTGGAAACACCATATATTTT
TRBJ2-1,-,TRBV6-5,-,CASTKRGGGGAIQFF,TGTGCCAGCACAAAAAGGGGTGGTGGGGGGGCGATTCAGTTCTTC
TRBJ2-2,once,TRBV2,TRBD2,CASSAASGRANTGELFF,TGTGCCAGCAGTGCCGCTAGCGGGAGGGCGAACACCGGGGAGCTGTTTTTT
TRBJ2-2,once,TRBV3-1/TRBV3-2,TRBD1,CAASGTGGTGELFF,TGTGCCGCATCAGGGACAGGGGGGACCGGGGAGCTGTTTTTT
TRBJ2-7,-,TRBV19,-,CASSISPWSSSYEQYF,TGTGCCAGTAGTATATCCCCCTGGAGCAGTTCCTACGAGCAGTACTTC
TRBJ2-3,-,TRBV7-9,TRBD2,CASSFGGADSDTQYF,TGTGCCAGCAGTTTCGGGGGGGCCGATTCAGATACGCAGTATTTT
TRBJ1-3,-,TRBV4-1,-,CASSQNQGSGNTIYF,TGCGCCAGCAGCCAGAATCAGGGATCTGGAAACACCATATATTTT
TRBJ2-3,-,TRBV7-6,-,CASSPSSAPGTDTQYF,TGTGCCAGCAGTCCCTCTAGCGCCCCTGGCACAGATACGCAGTATTTT
TRBJ2-2,-,TRBV3-1/TRBV3-2,-,CASSQGLVTGELFF,TGTGCCAGCAGCCAAGGACTAGTCACCGGGGAGCTGTTTTTT
TRBJ1-4,-,TRBV6-1,TRBD1,CASSDSGGGEKLFF,TGTGCCAGCAGTGATTCAGGGGGCGGTGAAAAACTGTTTTTT
TRBJ2-1,once,TRBV4-1,-,CASSQYKAGITYNEQFF,TGCGCCAGCAGCCAGTATAAAGCGGGTATAACCTACAATGAGCAGTTCTTC
TRBJ2-1,-,TRBV2,-,CASSGLVGNEQFF,TGTGCCAGCAGTGGACTAGTTGGCAATGAGCAGTTCTTC
TRBJ1-1,-,TRBV28,TRBD1,CASSFLETGRMNTEAFF,TGTGCCAGCAGTTTTCTCGAGACAGGGAGGATGAACACTGAAGCTTTCTTT
TRBJ2-2,-,TRBV23-1,-,CASSQRGAKGPKEDTGELFF,TGCGCCAGCAGTCAACGGGGGGCGAAGGGACCAAAAGAGGACACCGGGGAGCTGTTTTTT
TRBJ1-2,-,TRBV6-6,-,CASGDSLYGYTF,TGTGCCAGCGGTGACAGCCTCTATGGCTACACCTTC
TRBJ1-1,-,TRBV30,TRBD1,CAWSYPDRDTEAFF,TGTGCCTGGAGTTACCCGGACAGGGACACTGAAGCTTTCTTT
TRBJ1-4,-,TRBV2,TRBD1,CASSESGGQSEKLFF,TGTGCCAGCAGTGAATCAGGGGGCCAGAGCGAAAAACTGTTTTTT
TRBJ1-3,once,TRBV30,-,CAWSEGAGNTIYF,TGTGCCTGGAGTGAAGGGGCGGGAAACACCATATATTTT
TRBJ2-7,few,TRBV5-6,TRBD1,CASSRTGQGASWEQYF,TGTGCCAGCAGCCGAACGGGACAGGGGGCGTCGTGGGAGCAGTACTTC
TRBJ1-1,-,TRBV2,TRBD1,CASNTGGRTEAFF,TGTGCCAGCAATACAGGGGGAAGGACTGAAGCTTTCTTT
TRBJ1-3,-,TRBV30,-,CAIGGRLSGNTIYF,TGTGCTATAGGAGGGCGGCTCTCTGGAAACACCATATATTTT
TRBJ2-3,-,TRBV5-1,-,CASSSAGGTEDTQYF,TGCGCCAGCAGCTCGGCCGGTGGAACAGAGGATACGCAGTATTTT
TRBJ1-4,-,TRBV3-1/TRBV3-2,-,CASSQEGRAEKLFF,TGTGCCAGCAGCCAAGAGGGGAGGGCTGAAAAACTGTTTTTT
TRBJ2-2,-,TRBV28,-,CASSFDSGDTWLWTGELFF,TGTGCCAGCAGTTTTGACTCAGGGGACACTTGGCTTTGGACCGGGGAGCTGTTTTTT
TRBJ2-7,-,TRBV11-3,TRBD1,CASSTGQGNEQYF,TGTGCCAGCAGCACGGGACAGGGGAACGAGCAGTACTTC
TRBJ1-5,-,TRBV6-4,TRBD1,CASSALGTGPIGSNQPQHF,TGTGCCAGCAGTGCCCTTGGGACAGGGCCTATAGGGAGCAATCAGCCCCAGCATTTT
TRBJ1-4,-,TRBV27,TRBD1,CASTTFGTGAEKLFF,TGTGCCAGCACCACCTTTGGGACAGGGGCTGAAAAACTGTTTTTT
TRBJ2-3,-,TRBV14,-,CASSQLGGGATDTQYF,TGTGCCAGCAGCCAGCTGGGGGGGGGCGCCACAGATACGCAGTATTTT